This T cell receptor beta chain was documented in a study of T cells in Graves' hyperthyroidism and ophthalmopathy. Study results and limitations: For ophthalmopathy, model prediction preceded onset by a median 6.5 months. The majority of expanded thyroid clonotypes above 0.001 also appeared in blood.

This clonotype has a count of ten or more. Its antigen remains unidentified. CDR1 and CDR2 from the germline V gene are MNHNY and SVGAGI (reference sequence). The length of the CDR3 is 14 residues. J lost 8 bases, V lost 2 bases, and 5 bases had no gene match. Amplified TCR beta CDR3 regions came from RNA transcripts. TCR CDR3 regions were first amplified by RT-PCR with HTBI primers. Using its own MiXCR run on the multiplex PCR reads, TCRdb lists one record per CDR3 protein. This repertoire shows 490,000 or so distinct CDR3 sequences, 40% to 50% found once; its top ten account for about 45%. Input material: peripheral blood or thyroid tissue (not recorded which). This clonotype was sampled from an adult woman with Graves' disease, either hyperthyroidism or ophthalmopathy (not recorded which). This chain links TRBV6-6 with TRBJ1-4; 7 nucleotides match TRBD1. The CDR3 here is CASSYDRVGEKLFF. As DNA, the CDR3 is TGTGCCAGCAGTTACGACAGGGTCGGCGAAAAACTGTTTTTT.